The 8 T cell receptor beta chains presented below share a single source sample, sequenced in a study of the immune and genomic landscape of osteosarcoma. The method was immunoSEQ multiplex PCR; TCRdb's version includes in-frame clones alone and lacks a portion of them. This table holds about 5,100 clones, more than 60% found once. The post-treatment osteosarcoma tumors were primary, local recurrence or metastasis specimens from poor-prognosis patients. The sample comprised osteosarcoma tumor tissue from the lung. The source is a human donor with osteosarcoma.

V gene TRBV5-4 combines with J gene TRBJ1-1; D may be TRBD1 (6 bases). Germline V CDR1 and CDR2: SGHNT, YYREEE (reference sequence). The CDR3 is made up of 14 amino acids. V was cut by 0 bases and J by 4 bases, with 10 bases left in between. DNA for the CDR3: TGTGCCAGCAGCTTGGCCAGGGGTCGCACTGAAGCTTTCTTT. Translation gives CASSLARGRTEAFF.

This chain joins TRBV11-1 and TRBJ2-7; D is undetermined. Trimming shortened V by 4 bases and J by 3 bases, and 10 bases separated the two germline ends. CDR3 length equals 13 residues. CDR1 SGHAT and CDR2 FQDESV come from the germline V gene (reference sequence). CDR3 DNA: TGTGCCAGCAGCTCCCCGGGCATCTACGAGCAGTACTTC. Translated: CASSSPGIYEQYF.

V gene TRBV18 combines with J gene TRBJ2-5; D is possibly TRBD1 (6 bases). V was trimmed by 6 bases and J by 7 bases, leaving 15 bases between them. The germline V gene has CDR1 KGHSH and CDR2 LQKENI. The length of the CDR3 is 13 residues. The CDR3 region has the DNA TGTGCCAGCTCCGGTACAGGGAGCGGGACCCAGTACTTC. It translates to CASSGTGSGTQYF.

CDR3 in DNA: TGTGCCAGCAGTGAAAGGCTAGCGGGGAACACCGGGGAGCTGTTTTTT. This gives the protein CASSERLAGNTGELFF. J is TRBJ2-2 and V is TRBV2; TRBD2 aligns across 8 bases. The CDR3 length is 16 residues. The germline V gene encodes CDR1 SNHLY and CDR2 FYNNEI. V trimming: 2 bases; J trimming: 1 base; junction bases outside the gene matches: 3.

This rearrangement joins TRBV5-6 to TRBJ2-1, with D perhaps matching TRBD2 (7 bases). V lost 4 bases and J lost 8, with 25 bases in between. Germline CDR1 reads SGHDT; CDR2 reads YYEEEE. This CDR3 has 17 residues. The DNA for the CDR3 is TGTGCCAGCAGCCAACGGGGGGCGGGAACCAGTTTTGATGAGCAGTTCTTC. As protein: CASSQRGAGTSFDEQFF.

This sequence joins TRBV7-9 and TRBJ2-3; either TRBD1 or TRBD2 may supply D (6 bases each). Trimming took off 5 bases at V and 1 base at J, with 10 bases between the two ends. The CDR3 has 14 amino acids. The germline V gene encodes CDR1 SEHNR and CDR2 FQNEAQ (reference sequence). CDR3 region: CASSRGTRTDTQYF. CDR3 sequence (DNA): TGTGCCAGCAGCAGGGGGACTCGCACAGATACGCAGTATTTT.

This chain connects TRBV11-3 to TRBJ1-1; 11 bases are shared with TRBD1. The CDR3 covers 16 residues. V trimming: 5 bases; J trimming: 5 bases; junction bases outside the gene matches: 10. CDR1 and CDR2 (germline): SGHNT, YENEEA. The CDR3 region is CASSHRDRGFYTEAFF. The CDR3, as DNA: TGTGCCAGCAGCCACCGGGACAGGGGGTTTTATACTGAAGCTTTCTTT.

The chain links TRBV7-8 to TRBJ2-7; TRBD1 matches 9 bases. Germline V CDR1 and CDR2: SGHVS, FQNEAQ. This CDR3 has 17 residues. The V gene end was trimmed by 2 bases and the J gene end by 0 bases; junction bases not matched to a gene: 8. The CDR3 loop reads CASSLNTGGQGSYEQYF. CDR3 DNA sequence: TGTGCCAGCAGCTTAAATACCGGGGGACAGGGCTCCTACGAGCAGTACTTC.